Following are 3 T cell receptor beta chains from one sample sequenced in a study of blood T cell repertoires in COVID-19. Sequencing used immunoSEQ multiplex PCR; TCRdb keeps in-frame clones, though not all of them. The repertoire includes 350,000 to 500,000 clones, 85% to 90% of them detected once, and 0.8% to 1% sits in the top ten. The specimen was peripheral blood. The source of these receptors is a man aged 18 to 30 with COVID-19, enrolled during active disease.

CDR3 loop: CASSESGPGNEQFF. CDR3 nucleotide sequence: TGCGCCAGCAGTGAGTCGGGGCCGGGCAATGAGCAGTTCTTC. The genes are TRBV10-2 and TRBJ2-1, with D tentatively TRBD1 (5 bases). Trimming shortened V by 0 bases and J by 6 bases, and 9 bases separated the two germline ends. Per germline, CDR1 WSHSY and CDR2 SAAADI. The CDR3 consists of 14 residues.

This chain connects TRBV13 to TRBJ2-3; no reliable D call. V was pared by 3 bases and J by 4 bases, with 20 bases between. The CDR3 length is 17 residues. Germline-derived CDR1 and CDR2 are PRHDT and FYEKMQ (reference sequence). The CDR3 nucleotides are TGTGCCAGCAGCTTGTTAAAGGAACCAATCCGGGCAGATACGCAGTATTTT. Translation: CASSLLKEPIRADTQYF.

The rearrangement joins TRBV6-1 to TRBJ2-1, with 7 bases that match TRBD2. The length of the CDR3 is 16 residues. Germline CDR1 is MNHNS and CDR2 is SASEGT. Trimming cost V 4 bases and J 4 bases; bases outside gene matches: 10. The DNA for the CDR3 is TGTGCCAGCAGTGTCGGTGTGACTAGCAGATACAATGAGCAGTTCTTC. Translated: CASSVGVTSRYNEQFF.